The rows below give T cell receptor beta chains drawn from one sample of a study of control samples from healthy donors and cancer patients. This table comes from immunoSEQ multiplex PCR, and its TCRdb copy is limited to in-frame clones, with some not included. Among about 79,000 clones listed, 93% were seen once. Sequencing was done on a sample of PBMCs. The origin of the receptors is a woman aged 40 to 50 with lung cancer. The CDR3 runs from the conserved cysteine through the conserved F or W. Fields, in order: J gene, V gene, D gene, clone size, CDR3 protein, CDR3 DNA. D genes are given only for firm matches. Clone size is not always given. Where it is, it says once, few, many or a class for expanded clones.

TRBJ1-1 TRBV19 NA NA CASSIMGTEAFF TGTGCCAGTAGTATTATGGGGACTGAAGCTTTCTTT
TRBJ2-2 TRBV27 NA NA CASSPTEPNTGELFF TGTGCCAGCAGCCCCACAGAGCCGAACACCGGGGAGCTGTTTTTT
TRBJ2-3 TRBV5-1 NA NA CASSSGPSTDTQYF TGCGCCAGCAGCTCAGGGCCGAGCACAGATACGCAGTATTTT
TRBJ2-7 TRBV3-1/TRBV3-2 NA NA CASSQSYEQYF TGTGCCAGCAGCCAAAGCTACGAGCAGTACTTC
TRBJ1-3 TRBV15 NA NA CATSRDLYSGNTIYF TGTGCCACCAGCAGAGATCTCTACTCTGGAAACACCATATATTTT
TRBJ2-3 TRBV12-5 TRBD2 once CASGFGTSGGAWDTQYF TGTGCTAGTGGTTTCGGGACTAGCGGGGGGGCATGGGATACGCAGTATTTT
TRBJ1-2 TRBV7-9 TRBD1 NA CASSDPLRAGGAAHYGYTF TGTGCCAGCAGCGACCCCCTCCGGGCAGGGGGCGCAGCTCACTATGGCTACACCTTC
TRBJ1-2 TRBV5-5 NA NA CASSLGDMGGYTF TGTGCCAGCAGCTTGGGTGACATGGGTGGCTACACCTTC
TRBJ1-1 TRBV30 NA NA CAWRWADTEAFF TGTGCCTGGAGGTGGGCGGATACTGAAGCTTTCTTT
TRBJ2-3 TRBV7-6 NA NA CASSPTAGISTDTQYF TGTGCCAGCAGCCCCACCGCGGGAATTAGCACAGATACGCAGTATTTT
TRBJ1-6 TRBV5-1 NA NA CASSFRVGDSPLHF TGCGCCAGCAGCTTCAGGGTCGGGGATTCACCCCTCCACTTT
TRBJ2-5 TRBV27 NA NA CASNRADNHQETQYF TGTGCCAGCAATCGGGCAGACAACCACCAAGAGACCCAGTACTTC
TRBJ2-7 TRBV5-1 NA NA CASSLEGLPSYEQYF TGCGCCAGCAGCTTAGAAGGGCTCCCTTCCTACGAGCAGTACTTC
TRBJ1-2 TRBV30 NA NA CAWSVGRGTYGYTF TGTGCCTGGAGTGTGGGGCGCGGGACCTATGGCTACACCTTC
TRBJ2-2 TRBV10-1 TRBD1 NA CASSDRGPNTGELFF TGCGCCAGCAGTGACAGGGGGCCCAACACCGGGGAGCTGTTTTTT